The clone carrying this T cell receptor (beta chain) was picked up one time. This entry belongs to a study of T cells in tuberculosis. Sorting used thawed, overnight-rested PBMC stained with anti-CD3, a viability dye and GMM-loaded CD1B tetramer. C32 glucose monomycolate from Rhodococcus equi was loaded onto the CD1B tetramers. The CDR3 is 14 amino acids. J was trimmed by 1 base and V by 7 bases; bases with no gene match: 6. CDR1 is MNHEY, CDR2 SVGAGI, per germline. Sequencing of TCR-alpha and TCR-beta chains was unpaired. TCRdb's copy holds only in-frame clones and misses some; the assay was immunoSEQ multiplex PCR. Among tens of thousands of clones listed, approximately 90% were seen once.

Sequenced sample: CD1b-GMM tetramer-negative cells sorted from PBMCs. The J gene is TRBJ2-5, the V gene TRBV6-5; TRBD2 agrees at 7 bases. The receptor was isolated from an adult woman with latent tuberculosis. CDR3 loop: CASTPSGAQETQYF. CDR3 DNA sequence: TGTGCCAGCACCCCGAGCGGGGCCCAAGAGACCCAGTACTTC.